These 12 T cell receptor beta chains originate from one sample sequenced in a study of beta chain features in type 1 diabetes. What was sequenced were expressed TCRB transcripts, since all of the isolated RNA had been reverse transcribed. Generated by immunoSEQ multiplex PCR, the TCRdb table keeps only in-frame clones and is missing some. This sample has about 200,000 clones, with about 11% found just once. The sequencing sample was made of central memory CD4+ T cells from blood. These receptor sequences come from a man aged 18 to 29 in good health.

This clone occurred a few times. The chain recombines TRBV2 with TRBJ2-1; TRBD2 agrees at 7 bases. The V gene end was trimmed by 6 bases and the J gene end by 4 bases; junction bases not matched to a gene: 3. Germline CDR1 reads SNHLY; CDR2 reads FYNNEI. The CDR3 is made up of 13 amino acids. The CDR3: CASSDGRYNEQFF. The CDR3, as DNA: TGTGCCAGCAGCGACGGGAGGTACAATGAGCAGTTCTTC.

The chain links TRBV30 to TRBJ2-7; no firm D call. Germline assignment: CDR1 GTSNPN and CDR2 SVGIG (reference sequence). The germline V and J ends were trimmed by 2 bases and 3 bases, with 8 bases remaining between them. The CDR3 runs to 12 residues. CDR3 sequence: CAWSPLFYEQYF. CDR3 sequence (DNA): TGTGCCTGGAGTCCATTGTTCTACGAGCAGTACTTC.

This clone has just a few counts. The V and J genes are TRBV7-8 and TRBJ2-7; D possibly corresponds to TRBD1 (6 bases). CDR1 and CDR2 (germline): SGHVS, FQNEAQ. Deletions cut 5 bases from V and 4 bases from J, with 9 bases between. The CDR3 covers 12 residues. The CDR3 DNA is TGTGCCAGCAGCCGGGACACTTACGAGCAGTACTTC. Translation: CASSRDTYEQYF.

This chain's CDR3 is CASSFSGLANEQYF. The CDR3, as DNA: TGTGCCAGCAGTTTTTCCGGTCTTGCTAACGAGCAGTACTTC. The chain recombines TRBV28 with TRBJ2-7; D is undetermined. The CDR3 loop spans 14 amino acids. Per germline, CDR1 MDHEN and CDR2 SYDVKM. V lost 3 bases to trimming and J lost 5 bases, with 14 bases between them.

J is TRBJ2-1 and V is TRBV7-3; D might be TRBD2 (5 bases). Germline V gene data show CDR1 as SGHTA and CDR2 as FQGTGA. The CDR3 runs 14 residues. Trimming cost V 1 base and J 6 bases, with 10 bases left between them. This CDR3 is CASSLMGAGNEQFF. The CDR3 coding sequence is TGTGCCAGCAGCTTAATGGGAGCCGGCAATGAGCAGTTCTTC.

The chain carries TRBV29-1 and TRBJ2-1; 8 positions match TRBD2. Germline V lookup: CDR1 SQVTM, CDR2 ANQGSEA. The V and J ends lost 7 bases and 6 bases, in that order; junction bases with no gene match: 11. The CDR3 sequence is 14 residues long. CDR3 loop: CSGASGSYINEQFF. CDR3 sequence (DNA): TGCAGCGGGGCGAGCGGGAGTTATATCAATGAGCAGTTCTTC.

This clone was counted a few times. The V gene is TRBV6-5, the J gene TRBJ2-7; no clear D. The germline V and J ends were trimmed by 0 bases and 6 bases, with 12 bases remaining between them. This CDR3 is 14 amino acids long. Germline V gives CDR1 MNHEY, CDR2 SVGAGI. The CDR3 nucleotides read TGTGCCAGCAGTTACTCGGGTACAAAGCCCGAGCAGTACTTC. Translated: CASSYSGTKPEQYF.

DNA of the CDR3: TGCGCCAGCTCACTGGACGGGACAGGGCAAGCCGAGCAGTACTTC. Protein product: CASSLDGTGQAEQYF. The rearrangement uses TRBV5-1 and TRBJ2-7, with 9 bases fitting TRBD1. The ends lost 7 bases at V and 6 bases at J; junction bases unmatched: 14. The CDR3 spans 15 residues. The V gene's germline CDR1 is SGHRS and CDR2 YFSETQ.

The chain is built from TRBV5-1 and TRBJ1-1; D is uncertain. The CDR3 is made up of 15 amino acids. Trimming took 0 bases from V and 4 from J, leaving 13 bases between them. The V gene's germline CDR1 is SGHRS and CDR2 YFSETQ. The CDR3 protein is CASSLAGTKCTEAFF. CDR3 coding DNA: TGCGCCAGCAGCTTGGCGGGCACGAAGTGCACTGAAGCTTTCTTT.

This clone appeared many times. This chain links TRBV27 with TRBJ1-5; 9 nucleotides match TRBD1. The V and J ends lost 5 bases and 1 base, in that order; junction bases with no gene match: 6. The CDR3 length is 16 residues. CDR1 is MNHEY and CDR2 is SMNVEV in the germline V gene (reference sequence). The CDR3 reads CASSQRGTGSNQPQHF. As DNA, the CDR3 is TGTGCCAGCAGTCAAAGGGGGACAGGGAGCAATCAGCCCCAGCATTTT.

CDR3 sequence: CASSISPTSYNEQFF. CDR3 nucleotide sequence: TGTGCCAGTAGTATTTCGCCAACCTCCTACAATGAGCAGTTCTTC. J is TRBJ2-1 and V is TRBV19; D is undetermined. Between the trimmed V and J ends, which lost 3 bases and 0 bases, there was a span of 9 bases. The V gene's germline CDR1 is LNHDA and CDR2 SQIVND (reference sequence). The CDR3 is made up of 15 amino acids.

The V call is TRBV4-2, the J call TRBJ2-1; TRBD2 matches 14 bases. V lost 5 bases and J lost 7; bases outside the gene matches: 4. Germline V gives CDR1 LGHNA, CDR2 YNFKEQ. The CDR3 is 15 residues long. The CDR3 DNA sequence: TGTGCCAGCAGCGAGGGACTAGCGGGAGTTAATGAGCAGTTCTTC. It codes for CASSEGLAGVNEQFF.